This T cell receptor beta chain comes out of a study of blood T cell repertoires in COVID-19. Per the original methods: Nucleated cell counts were estimated from reference gene primer amplification. Clones were read by immunoSEQ multiplex PCR, and TCRdb kept only the in-frame ones, dropping some. Clonal size and the V and J genes are those of that table, whereas D and trimming came from the DNA. The sample records some 31,000 clones, 81% being singletons. Per the germline V gene, CDR1 is SEHNR and CDR2 is FQNEAQ (reference sequence). V lost 5 bases and J lost 7; bases outside the gene matches: 2. The CDR3 totals 12 residues.

The sequence was obtained from a man aged 70-80 years with COVID-19, enrolled during active disease. The chain has TRBV7-9 and TRBJ2-1; the match to TRBD1 covers 7 bases. Sequenced: peripheral blood. Here the CDR3 DNA reads TGTGCCAGCAGCCTGACAGGGAATGAGCAGTTCTTC. Amino acids: CASSLTGNEQFF.